What follows are 30 T cell receptor beta chains derived from one specimen sequenced in a study of blood T cell repertoires in COVID-19. This table comes from immunoSEQ multiplex PCR, and its TCRdb copy is limited to in-frame clones, with some not included. The sample lists approximately 300,000 clones, 85% to 90% occurring once. Sequencing used PBMCs or T cells enriched from blood (not recorded which). The receptors were sampled from a woman younger than 35 who had recovered from COVID-19.

The chain has TRBV9 and TRBJ2-3; 7 bases map to TRBD1. The CDR3 loop spans 15 amino acids. V dropped 4 bases and J dropped 1; count of bases not matched to a gene: 6. Per the germline V gene, CDR1 is SGDLS and CDR2 is YYNGEE. CDR3 sequence reads: CASSSRTGRTDTQYF. CDR3 DNA sequence: TGTGCCAGCAGCTCCAGGACAGGACGCACAGATACGCAGTATTTT.

The genes are TRBV5-1 and TRBJ2-6; the match to TRBD1 covers 9 bases. The CDR3 extends over 18 amino acids. The ends lost 2 bases at V and 0 bases at J; junction bases unmatched: 6. Germline values: CDR1 SGHRS, CDR2 YFSETQ. The CDR3 region has the DNA TGCGCCAGCAGCTTCCGGGACAGGGCCTTCTCTGGGGCCAACGTCCTGACTTTC. Amino acids: CASSFRDRAFSGANVLTF.

The rearrangement links TRBV5-1 to TRBJ2-6, with 14 bases that match TRBD2. Germline V gene lookup returns CDR1 SGHRS and CDR2 YFSETQ. After removal of 4 bases from V and 2 bases from J, the junction contained 2 bases not matched to a gene. CDR3 length: 17 amino acids. CDR3 residues: CASSPGLAGAGANVLTF. CDR3 DNA sequence: TGCGCCAGCAGCCCGGGACTAGCGGGAGCTGGGGCCAACGTCCTGACTTTC.

This clone came up a few times. The CDR3 reads CASSQVGRGNTEAFF. In DNA, the CDR3 is TGCGCCAGCAGCCAAGTGGGCAGGGGAAACACTGAAGCTTTCTTT. The V and J genes are TRBV4-1 and TRBJ1-1; D perhaps matches TRBD1 (6 bases). V lost 1 base and J 2 bases, leaving 11 bases between the germline ends. The germline CDR1 and CDR2 sequences are MGHRA and YSYEKL. This CDR3 has 15 residues.

This clone came up once. The chain carries TRBV10-3 and TRBJ1-5, with D possibly TRBD1 on 5 matching bases. The CDR3 totals 13 residues. Germline V CDR1 and CDR2: ENHRY, SYGVKD. V lost 2 bases and J 7 bases, leaving 9 bases between the germline ends. CDR3 bases: TGTGCCATCAGTGAGACGAAGGGGCAGCCCCAGCATTTT. Translated: CAISETKGQPQHF.

J is TRBJ2-3 and V is TRBV28; 9 positions match TRBD1. Trimming at V came to 7 bases and at J to 3 bases, leaving 11 bases not matched to a gene. The CDR3 sequence is 16 residues long. Germline V gene data show CDR1 as MDHEN and CDR2 as SYDVKM. CDR3 in DNA: TGTGCCAGCATCCCCGCGTCACAGGGGGCAACAGATACGCAGTATTTT. Translated: CASIPASQGATDTQYF.

This clone was detected once. CDR3: CASSPQLYRTGLYTEAFF. Here the CDR3 DNA reads TGTGCCAGCAGTCCCCAACTTTACCGGACAGGGTTGTACACTGAAGCTTTCTTT. The rearrangement uses TRBV27 and TRBJ1-1; TRBD1 matches at 8 bases. Germline CDR1 and CDR2: MNHEY and SMNVEV (reference sequence). The J segment lost 3 bases and the V segment lost 5 bases, leaving 17 bases of the junction unmatched. This CDR3 has 18 amino acids.

The CDR3 region is CASSGQTVAEQYF. The CDR3 coding sequence is TGTGCCAGCAGTGGGCAGACTGTGGCCGAGCAGTACTTC. The V call is TRBV2, the J call TRBJ2-7, with D unresolved. V lost 4 bases and J lost 6, with 13 bases in between. Per the germline V gene, CDR1 is SNHLY and CDR2 is FYNNEI. This CDR3 is built from 13 residues.

The chain is built from TRBV18 and TRBJ1-2; D unclear. The germline V and J ends were trimmed by 5 bases and 8 bases, with 15 bases remaining between them. The length of the CDR3 is 13 residues. Germline CDR1 is KGHSH and CDR2 is LQKENI. CDR3 sequence (DNA): TGTGCCAGCTCAAGGCAGCAAGAACAGGGCTACACCTTC. It translates to CASSRQQEQGYTF.

J is TRBJ1-2 and V is TRBV7-2; D is uncertain. V lost 1 base and J lost 2, with 8 bases in between. From germline, CDR1 is SGHTA and CDR2 FQGNSA. The CDR3 has 14 residues. The CDR3 DNA reads as TGTGCCAGCAGCTTAGTGGGCCAGAACTATGGCTACACCTTC. It is translated as CASSLVGQNYGYTF.

The V gene is TRBV12-3 or TRBV12-4, the J gene TRBJ1-5; maybe TRBD1 (6 bases). The CDR3 loop spans 13 amino acids. The V and J ends lost 2 bases and 7 bases respectively, with 9 bases between them. CDR3 sequence: CASSLSQGQPQHF. CDR3 in DNA: TGTGCCAGCAGTTTATCGCAGGGGCAGCCCCAGCATTTT.

Note on this clone: The identical CDR3 is also encoded by other nucleotide sequences in the sample. The chain carries TRBV12-3 or TRBV12-4 and TRBJ1-2, with 7 bases matching TRBD1. After removal of 6 bases from V and 4 bases from J, the junction contained 5 bases not matched to a gene. This CDR3 has 13 amino acids. CDR3 DNA sequence: TGTGCCAGCAGCCCGACAGGGAGCTATGGCTACACCTTC. Protein product: CASSPTGSYGYTF.

V usage is TRBV10-1 and J usage is TRBJ2-3, with 10 bases lining up with TRBD1. The CDR3 is made up of 17 amino acids. The V and J ends lost 5 bases and 2 bases, in that order; junction bases with no gene match: 10. From germline, CDR1 is WNHNN and CDR2 SYGVQD (reference sequence). CDR3 coding DNA: TGCGCCAGCAGTCCGGGACAGGGGATGGGGCTCACAGATACGCAGTATTTT. It translates to CASSPGQGMGLTDTQYF.

The chain couples TRBV29-1 to TRBJ1-2; a weak D match, TRBD1 (5 bases). The V end was cut by 6 bases, the J end by 8 bases, with 13 bases between. The CDR3 has 11 residues. Germline CDR1 is SQVTM and CDR2 is ANQGSEA. DNA of the CDR3: TGCAGCGTCCAGGGCTCAGGGGGCTACACCTTC. It yields the protein CSVQGSGGYTF.

V usage is TRBV30 and J usage is TRBJ1-1; 7 bases fit TRBD1. Germline CDR1 is GTSNPN and CDR2 is SVGIG (reference sequence). There are 16 residues in the CDR3. V was pared by 6 bases and J by 1 base, with 14 bases of the junction left unmatched. As DNA, the CDR3 is TGTGCCTGTACGACAGGGCCTTTCTCTGCGAACACTGAAGCTTTCTTT. Protein sequence: CACTTGPFSANTEAFF.

The chain joins TRBV5-6 to TRBJ1-2; 7 bases align to TRBD1. The CDR3 is made up of 14 amino acids. Trimming cost V 4 bases and J 5 bases; bases outside gene matches: 8. Germline assignment: CDR1 SGHDT and CDR2 YYEEEE. CDR3 nucleotides: TGTGCCAGCAGCCCTGCCGGGACAGTTTATGGCTACACCTTC. Its translation: CASSPAGTVYGYTF.

The chain employs TRBV2 and TRBJ2-7, with TRBD1 identical over 9 bases. The CDR3 is 14 amino acids. Germline CDR1 and CDR2: SNHLY and FYNNEI. The trim removed 8 bases at V and 4 bases at J, leaving 9 bases unmatched. This CDR3 reads CASARQGELYEQYF. For the CDR3, the DNA is TGTGCCAGCGCGCGACAGGGGGAATTGTACGAGCAGTACTTC.

This clone was counted only a few times. The chain joins TRBV12-3 or TRBV12-4 to TRBJ1-5; 7 bases align to TRBD1. CDR3 size: 13 residues. The V and J ends lost 5 bases and 7 bases, in that order; junction bases with no gene match: 5. Here the CDR3 DNA reads TGTGCCAGCAGTCCGGACAGGTGGCAGCCCCAGCATTTT. Its protein is CASSPDRWQPQHF.

The CDR3 here is CASTPSVGGVDYGYTF. CDR3 DNA sequence: TGTGCCAGTACTCCCTCGGTGGGAGGGGTGGACTATGGCTACACCTTC. The chain uses TRBV19 and TRBJ1-2; D perhaps matches TRBD1 (5 bases). Trimming shortened V by 7 bases and J by 3 bases, and 21 bases separated the two germline ends. This CDR3 is 16 amino acids long. The V gene's germline CDR1 is LNHDA and CDR2 SQIVND (reference sequence).

The CDR3 DNA reads TGTGCCAGCGGACAGGGCACGAACACTGAAGCTTTCTTT. It is translated as CASGQGTNTEAFF. This chain uses TRBV5-4 with TRBJ1-1, with 8 bases fitting TRBD1. The CDR3 has 13 residues. Germline lookup yields CDR1 SGHNT and CDR2 YYREEE (reference sequence). The J segment lost 1 base and the V segment lost 7 bases, leaving 3 bases of the junction unmatched.

This chain connects TRBV7-3 to TRBJ1-1; D is unclear. CDR3 length equals 14 residues. Per germline, CDR1 SGHTA and CDR2 FQGTGA. Trimming left V 2 bases short and J 4 bases short, with 11 bases between. The DNA for the CDR3 is TGTGCCAGCAGCTTACAAGGTGGGAGCACTGAAGCTTTCTTT. Translated, it gives CASSLQGGSTEAFF.

The chain couples TRBV5-1 to TRBJ2-2; possibly TRBD1 for D (6 bases). Germline-derived CDR1 and CDR2 are SGHRS and YFSETQ. The CDR3 covers 15 residues. V was shortened by 3 bases and J by 5 bases, with 14 bases between the two germline ends. In DNA form, the CDR3 reads TGCGCCAGCAGCTCCCGGACACAGGGTACCGGGGAGCTGTTTTTT. It translates to CASSSRTQGTGELFF.

The chain couples TRBV5-4 to TRBJ2-1, with 8 bases that match TRBD1. The CDR3 spans 13 residues. The V gene's germline CDR1 is SGHNT and CDR2 YYREEE (reference sequence). V was pared by 4 bases and J by 8 bases, with 5 bases of the junction left unmatched. This CDR3 is CASSPTGAHEQFF. The CDR3 DNA sequence: TGTGCCAGCAGCCCGACAGGGGCGCATGAGCAGTTCTTC.

This chain connects TRBV19 to TRBJ2-7, with TRBD2 matching 8 bases. The CDR3 has 15 residues. The germline V gene has CDR1 LNHDA and CDR2 SQIVND (reference sequence). The V and J ends lost 3 bases and 4 bases, in that order; junction bases with no gene match: 8. The CDR3 DNA follows: TGTGCCAGTAGTATTGGGGCTAGCGGGTCGTACGAGCAGTACTTC. Translating gives CASSIGASGSYEQYF.

The chain uses TRBV9 and TRBJ2-4, with no clear D. The length of the CDR3 is 12 residues. Germline V gene data show CDR1 as SGDLS and CDR2 as YYNGEE. V dropped 4 bases and J dropped 7 bases, with 9 bases sitting between them. CDR3 in DNA: TGTGCCAGCAGCTATACATTGAACATTCAGTACTTC. Protein: CASSYTLNIQYF. The full variable domain, its missing parts supplied by reference TRBV9 and TRBJ2-4, is DSGVTQTPKHLITATGQRVTLRCSPRSGDLSVYWYQQSLDQGLQFLIQYYNGEERAKGNILERFSAQQFPDLHSELNLSSLELGDSALYFCASSYTLNIQYFGAGTRLSVL.

In the case of this clone: Additional DNA sequences in this sample encode the identical CDR3. The chain links TRBV19 to TRBJ1-5; D may be TRBD1 (5 bases). The CDR3 consists of 15 residues. V lost 6 bases, J lost 0 bases, and 12 bases lay in between. Germline V gene data show CDR1 as LNHDA and CDR2 as SQIVND (reference sequence). CDR3 sequence (DNA): TGTGCCAGTAGATATCGGGGGTATAGCAATCAGCCCCAGCATTTT. Translated: CASRYRGYSNQPQHF.

The V gene is TRBV5-4, the J gene TRBJ2-7, with 7 nucleotides matching TRBD1. From germline, CDR1 is SGHNT and CDR2 YYREEE (reference sequence). The V gene end was trimmed by 4 bases and the J gene end by 5 bases; junction bases not matched to a gene: 15. The CDR3 is made up of 16 amino acids. CDR3 DNA sequence: TGTGCCAGCAGCCTAGGGAGCCGGGACAGCCCGGACGAGCAGTACTTC. Encoded protein: CASSLGSRDSPDEQYF.

The V call is TRBV28, the J call TRBJ2-2; 7 bases are a match to TRBD1. This CDR3 is 14 amino acids long. Losses at the gene ends were 6 bases for V and 3 bases for J; bases not matched to a gene: 4. Germline V gives CDR1 MDHEN, CDR2 SYDVKM. As DNA, the CDR3 is TGTGCCAGCAGATCCGGACAGGACACCGGGGAGCTGTTTTTT. This gives the protein CASRSGQDTGELFF. Filled out from reference TRBV28 and TRBJ2-2, the complete variable domain reads DVKVTQSSRYLVKRTGEKVFLECVQDMDHENMFWYRQDPGLGLRLIYFSYDVKMKEKGDIPEGYSVSREKKERFSLILESASTNQTSMYLCASRSGQDTGELFFGEGSRLTVL.

The rearrangement links TRBV4-2 to TRBJ2-7; 11 bases line up with TRBD2. With V trimmed by 0 bases and J by 2 bases, 6 bases remained unmatched. The CDR3 is 17 residues long. The germline gives CDR1 LGHNA, CDR2 YNFKEQ. The CDR3 bases are TGTGCCAGCAGCCAAGATATTACTAGCGGGGGAACCTACGAGCAGTACTTC. It codes for CASSQDITSGGTYEQYF.

This sequence joins TRBV19 and TRBJ2-5; D gene uncertain. The germline V gene has CDR1 LNHDA and CDR2 SQIVND (reference sequence). The CDR3 loop spans 12 amino acids. V lost 5 bases, J lost 4 bases, and 8 bases lay in between. This CDR3 reads CASSQERETQYF. For the CDR3, the DNA is TGTGCCAGTAGTCAAGAGAGAGAGACCCAGTACTTC.